Presented here are 10 T cell receptor beta chains from one specimen sequenced in a study of Ad26.COV2.S vaccination and SARS-CoV-2 variants (dated by TCRdb to 2020 to 2023). The method behind the library was the immunoSEQ multiplex PCR assay. TCRdb retrieved this table from immuneACCESS and kept in-frame rearrangements only. Not all clones are present; in checked studies, unresolved V genes account for under half, and no reason is known for the remainder. The sample yields about 330,000 clones; around 90% were counted once. 5.5% of the sample lies in the top ten. The intended sense of this specimen's treatment or condition label: some 19 received Ad26.COV2.S at low or high dose, single or two shots; roughly five received placebo; per-sample allocation not given. Repertoires of vaccine and placebo recipients were sequenced from samples collected on day 63 after the first injection. The sample here was peripheral blood, taken in a trial of Ad26.COV2.S vaccine versus placebo. The receptors here all came from a person aged 18 to 59 who received the Ad26.COV2.S COVID-19 vaccine or a placebo.

The genes are TRBV2 and TRBJ2-7, with a tentative D call TRBD1 (7 bases). This CDR3 is 14 amino acids long. V was trimmed by 10 bases and J by 0 bases, leaving 16 bases between them. Germline-derived CDR1 and CDR2 are SNHLY and FYNNEI. CDR3 region: CATRGRYSSYEQYF. The CDR3 DNA is TGTGCCACCAGGGGGAGGTACAGCTCCTACGAGCAGTACTTC. Full variable domain (outside the CDR3, taken from reference TRBV2 and TRBJ2-7): EPEVTQTPSHQVTQMGQEVILRCVPISNHLYFYWYRQILGQKVEFLVSFYNNEISEKSEIFDDQFSVERPDGSNFTLKIRSTKLEDSAMYFCATRGRYSSYEQYFGPGTRLTVT.

This chain connects TRBV6-6 to TRBJ1-5, with TRBD1 identical over 7 bases. The CDR3 spans 14 residues. Germline V CDR1 and CDR2: MNHNY, SVGAGI (reference sequence). With 5 bases clipped from V and 5 bases from J, the junction kept 6 bases outside the gene matches. DNA for the CDR3: TGTGCCAGCAGTCCGGACAGGACATATCAGCCCCAGCATTTT. Encoded protein: CASSPDRTYQPQHF.

This clone was picked up one time. The chain links TRBV4-1 to TRBJ2-3; no definite D call. The V end was cut by 2 bases, the J end by 2 bases, with 17 bases between. CDR3 length: 17 residues. Germline CDR1 and CDR2: MGHRA and YSYEKL. CDR3 amino acids: CASSQPPRLGPTDTQYF. DNA of the CDR3: TGCGCCAGCAGCCAACCCCCCAGACTGGGCCCCACAGATACGCAGTATTTT.

In this sample, this clone turned up once. The chain has TRBV3-1 (or the pseudogene TRBV3-2) and TRBJ2-7; D remains unclear. Germline V gives CDR1 LGHDT, CDR2 YNNKEL (reference sequence). The CDR3 is made up of 16 amino acids. Between the trimmed V and J ends, which lost 4 bases and 1 base, there was a span of 17 bases. The chain's CDR3 is CASSPPSGEGSYEQYF. CDR3 in DNA: TGTGCCAGCAGCCCCCCGAGTGGGGAAGGATCCTACGAGCAGTACTTC.

The chain links TRBV27 to TRBJ1-2, with D maybe TRBD1 (5 bases). The V end was cut by 2 bases, the J end by 6 bases, with 13 bases between. This CDR3 is 14 amino acids long. Germline CDR1 MNHEY, CDR2 SMNVEV (reference sequence). The CDR3 loop is CASSLMGRENGYTF. CDR3 DNA sequence: TGTGCCAGCAGTTTAATGGGCAGGGAGAATGGCTACACCTTC.

The chain joins TRBV15 to TRBJ1-1; TRBD1 is a possible D gene (5 bases). This CDR3 is built from 15 residues. The germline V gene has CDR1 LNHNV and CDR2 YYDKDF (reference sequence). V was cut by 2 bases and J by 4 bases, with 14 bases left in between. CDR3 sequence (DNA): TGTGCCACCAGCAGATCGGGGTGGGGGGTCACTGAAGCTTTCTTT. Encoded protein: CATSRSGWGVTEAFF.

This chain connects TRBV5-5 to TRBJ2-2, with unresolved D. Trimming removed 4 bases from V and 2 bases from J, with 9 bases in between. Germline V gives CDR1 SGHKS, CDR2 YYEKEE (reference sequence). The CDR3 is 14 amino acids. In DNA form, the CDR3 reads TGTGCCAGCAGCCCAAGACAAAACACCGGGGAGCTGTTTTTT. Amino acids: CASSPRQNTGELFF.

V is TRBV7-9 and J is TRBJ1-2, with 10 bases lining up with TRBD1. Germline assignment: CDR1 SEHNR and CDR2 FQNEAQ (reference sequence). CDR3 length: 14 amino acids. With V trimmed by 3 bases and J by 8 bases, 6 bases remained unmatched. CDR3 bases: TGTGCCAGCAGCTTTCAGACAGGGGGCCGGGGCTACACCTTC. It encodes CASSFQTGGRGYTF.

For the CDR3, the DNA is TGTGCCAGCAGCTTAGCATCAGGGAACCCATACGAGCAGTACTTC. It translates to CASSLASGNPYEQYF. The rearrangement links TRBV7-2 to TRBJ2-7; tentative D call: TRBD1 (5 bases). V was cut by 0 bases and J by 4 bases, with 13 bases left in between. This CDR3 has 15 amino acids. Germline V CDR1 and CDR2: SGHTA, FQGNSA.

This clone was recorded only once. The rearrangement joins TRBV7-2 to TRBJ1-4; 7 bases line up with TRBD1. The CDR3 is 16 residues long. Germline trimming cut 3 bases from V and 6 bases from J; bases unmatched to any gene: 10. The V gene's germline CDR1 is SGHTA and CDR2 FQGNSA. The CDR3 spells CASSLTITGTDEKLFF. The CDR3 DNA reads TGTGCCAGCAGCTTGACTATTACCGGGACAGATGAAAAACTGTTTTTT.